These T cell receptor beta chains were read from a single sample in a study of cytomegalovirus exposure and HLA in healthy donors. The data were produced by immunoSEQ multiplex PCR, yet TCRdb's version contains in-frame clones alone and is incomplete. The repertoire holds roughly 100,000 clones, with more than 70% as singletons. The sample comprised PBMCs. These receptors were collected from a man aged 30-40 years in good health and CMV-seronegative. Both conserved end residues are part of each CDR3. Each record gives: V gene, J gene, clone size, D gene, CDR3 DNA, CDR3 protein. The D gene is left open where the match is weak. The size of a clone is reported for some rows only, either as once, few or many, or as a class for expanded clones.

V: TRBV18
J: TRBJ1-4
size: -
D: TRBD1
DNA: TGTGCCAGCTCAGCCGGGACAGGGATCGAAAAACTGTTTTTT
CDR3: CASSAGTGIEKLFF

V: TRBV25-1
J: TRBJ1-2
size: -
D: TRBD1
DNA: TGTGCCAGCAGTCGAGACAGGGAAGGAAACTATGGCTACACCTTC
CDR3: CASSRDREGNYGYTF

V: TRBV9
J: TRBJ2-7
size: -
D: -
DNA: TGTGCCAGCAGCGTGGGGGGGAGGACAGGGACCGACGAGCAGTACTTC
CDR3: CASSVGGRTGTDEQYF

V: TRBV7-9
J: TRBJ2-3
size: -
D: -
DNA: TGTGCCAGCAGCGGATTAGGAGGAGATACGCAGTATTTT
CDR3: CASSGLGGDTQYF

V: TRBV27
J: TRBJ2-5
size: -
D: -
DNA: TGTGCCAGCAGTTCCGCGTACCAAGAGACCCAGTACTTC
CDR3: CASSSAYQETQYF

V: TRBV6-5
J: TRBJ2-3
size: -
D: -
DNA: TGTGCCAGCAGTTACCGACTTCTAGGTAGCACAGATACGCAGTATTTT
CDR3: CASSYRLLGSTDTQYF

V: TRBV19
J: TRBJ1-4
size: -
D: TRBD1
DNA: TGTGCCAGTAGTATAACAGGGGGCCCTAATGAAAAACTGTTTTTT
CDR3: CASSITGGPNEKLFF

V: TRBV5-1
J: TRBJ1-2
size: -
D: TRBD1
DNA: TGCGCCAGCAGCTTGGAAGCAAGGACAGGGAGCTATGGCTACACCTTC
CDR3: CASSLEARTGSYGYTF

V: TRBV6-4
J: TRBJ2-1
size: few
D: TRBD2
DNA: TGTGCCAGCAGCACCGGGACTAGCGGCTTAAATGAGCAGTTCTTC
CDR3: CASSTGTSGLNEQFF

V: TRBV7-7
J: TRBJ2-2
size: -
D: -
DNA: TGTGCCAGCAGCTCGGGACACCCTCCCGGGGAGCTGTTTTTT
CDR3: CASSSGHPPGELFF

V: TRBV29-1
J: TRBJ1-1
size: -
D: -
DNA: TGCAGCGCTTCTGCTATGAGGAGAGGGAACACTGAAGCTTTCTTT
CDR3: CSASAMRRGNTEAFF

V: TRBV5-1
J: TRBJ2-5
size: once
D: TRBD1
DNA: TGCGCCAGCAGAAGAGCAGGGACAGAACAAGAGACCCAGTACTTC
CDR3: CASRRAGTEQETQYF

V: TRBV6-1
J: TRBJ1-4
size: -
D: -
DNA: TGTGCCAGCAGTCTCCGGACAGCAACTAATGAAAAACTGTTTTTT
CDR3: CASSLRTATNEKLFF

V: TRBV18
J: TRBJ1-1
size: -
D: TRBD1
DNA: TGTGCCAGCTCACCTAGGGACAGCAACACTGAAGCTTTCTTT
CDR3: CASSPRDSNTEAFF

V: TRBV4-1
J: TRBJ1-4
size: few
D: TRBD1
DNA: TGCGCCAGCAGCCTCCGACAGGGGAGTAATGAAAAACTGTTTTTT
CDR3: CASSLRQGSNEKLFF

V: TRBV4-3
J: TRBJ1-2
size: few
D: -
DNA: TGCGCCAGCAGCCAAGACAGGGACTATGGCTACACCTTC
CDR3: CASSQDRDYGYTF

V: TRBV19
J: TRBJ2-7
size: -
D: TRBD1
DNA: TGTGCCAGTAGACAGCAGGACAGGGGGGTTAACGAGCAGTACTTC
CDR3: CASRQQDRGVNEQYF

V: TRBV6-1
J: TRBJ2-7
size: -
D: TRBD1
DNA: TGTGCCAGCAGTGCGGGACAGGGCGTCGGGCAGTACTTC
CDR3: CASSAGQGVGQYF

V: TRBV2
J: TRBJ1-2
size: few
D: TRBD1
DNA: TGTGCCAGCAGCGATTGGGACAGGGGACATGGCTACACCTTC
CDR3: CASSDWDRGHGYTF

V: TRBV6-5
J: TRBJ2-3
size: -
D: -
DNA: TGTGCCAGCAGTTCCCTTACAGATACGCAGTATTTT
CDR3: CASSSLTDTQYF

V: TRBV2
J: TRBJ1-5
size: few
D: -
DNA: TGTGCCAGCAGTGAAAGCCGATATAGCAATCAGCCCCAGCATTTT
CDR3: CASSESRYSNQPQHF

V: TRBV9
J: TRBJ1-1
size: -
D: -
DNA: TGTGCCAGCAGCGTAGCTGTCAGGGATGCTGAAGCTTTCTTT
CDR3: CASSVAVRDAEAFF

V: TRBV2
J: TRBJ1-6
size: -
D: -
DNA: TGTGCCAGCAGTCACCCCCGGCCCGCGCCGACCGGGAATTCACCCCTCCACTTT
CDR3: CASSHPRPAPTGNSPLHF

V: TRBV6-6
J: TRBJ1-3
size: -
D: TRBD1
DNA: TGTGCCAGCAGTATCGACGCAGGGGGTGGAAACACCATATATTTT
CDR3: CASSIDAGGGNTIYF

V: TRBV4-2
J: TRBJ2-7
size: few
D: -
DNA: TGTGCCAGCAGCCAAGAATTGCACGGAGCGAGGGAGCAGTACTTC
CDR3: CASSQELHGAREQYF

V: TRBV9
J: TRBJ2-5
size: few
D: -
DNA: TGTGCCAGCAGCCCTAGTCACGGCAAAGAAGAGACCCAGTACTTC
CDR3: CASSPSHGKEETQYF

V: TRBV15
J: TRBJ2-2
size: -
D: -
DNA: TGTGCCACCCGTACTAGCCTACTCGGGGAGCTGTTTTTT
CDR3: CATRTSLLGELFF

V: TRBV6-1
J: TRBJ2-2
size: -
D: TRBD1
DNA: TGTGCCAGCATCGACAGGGGCCGAACCGGGGAGCTGTTTTTT
CDR3: CASIDRGRTGELFF

V: TRBV7-2
J: TRBJ2-2
size: once
D: TRBD2
DNA: TGTGCCAGCAGCTTAGATTTGGCGGGGGGGTTCGGCGGGGAGCTGTTTTTT
CDR3: CASSLDLAGGFGGELFF

V: TRBV12-5
J: TRBJ2-1
size: -
D: TRBD2
DNA: TGTGCTAGTGGTCCCCCCTGGGCGGGGGGGCGCAATGAGCAGTTCTTC
CDR3: CASGPPWAGGRNEQFF

V: TRBV4-3
J: TRBJ2-3
size: -
D: -
DNA: TGCGCCAGCAGCCCCACAGGGTCCACAGATACGCAGTATTTT
CDR3: CASSPTGSTDTQYF

V: TRBV7-9
J: TRBJ1-4
size: -
D: TRBD1
DNA: TGTGCCAGCAGCCCAACAGGGGGAGAAAAACTGTTTTTT
CDR3: CASSPTGGEKLFF

V: TRBV9
J: TRBJ2-2
size: -
D: -
DNA: TGTGCCAGCAGCACCGGTGGGGGTAGCGGAAACACCGGGGAGCTGTTTTTT
CDR3: CASSTGGGSGNTGELFF

V: TRBV5-1
J: TRBJ1-2
size: -
D: -
DNA: TGCGCCAGCAGTTCGGTTAGGGACTCTGGCTACACCTTC
CDR3: CASSSVRDSGYTF

V: TRBV7-2
J: TRBJ2-2
size: -
D: -
DNA: TGTGCCAGCAGCCGAACCCGGGGCACCGGGGAGCTGTTTTTT
CDR3: CASSRTRGTGELFF

V: TRBV6-5
J: TRBJ2-1
size: -
D: TRBD1
DNA: TGTGCCAGCAGTTCTGGACAGGCCCCCTACAATGAGCAGTTCTTC
CDR3: CASSSGQAPYNEQFF

V: TRBV2
J: TRBJ2-7
size: -
D: -
DNA: TGTGCCAGCAGTGAGAGGGGACCTCCAGGGGGGGAGCAGTACTTC
CDR3: CASSERGPPGGEQYF

V: TRBV7-2
J: TRBJ1-2
size: -
D: -
DNA: TGTGCCAGCACACGGCAACGGGCTAACTATGGCTACACCTTC
CDR3: CASTRQRANYGYTF

V: TRBV18
J: TRBJ2-7
size: few
D: TRBD2
DNA: TGTGCCAGCTCACCAATCTCCGGGACTAGCGAATCCTACGAGCAGTACTTC
CDR3: CASSPISGTSESYEQYF

V: TRBV2
J: TRBJ2-7
size: few
D: -
DNA: TGTGCCAGCAGTGAAAGCGGGACAGGTCTCTACGAGCAGTACTTC
CDR3: CASSESGTGLYEQYF

V: TRBV6-1
J: TRBJ1-6
size: -
D: -
DNA: TGTGCCAGCAGTGAAAGGGCCGCAGGGTTTGCTTCACCCCTCCACTTT
CDR3: CASSERAAGFASPLHF

V: TRBV6-6
J: TRBJ1-1
size: few
D: -
DNA: TGTGCCAGCAGTTTGACTGTGAACACTGAAGCTTTCTTT
CDR3: CASSLTVNTEAFF

V: TRBV4-3
J: TRBJ2-7
size: -
D: -
DNA: TGCGCCAGCAGCCGGATCTTCGGCGGAGACTACGAGCAGTACTTC
CDR3: CASSRIFGGDYEQYF

V: TRBV5-4
J: TRBJ2-5
size: -
D: TRBD2
DNA: TGTGCCAGCAGCTTGGTTAGCGGGGGGCCCCCTAACCAAGAGACCCAGTACTTC
CDR3: CASSLVSGGPPNQETQYF

V: TRBV6-6
J: TRBJ1-1
size: -
D: -
DNA: TGTGCCAGCAGAGCGGGAGACACTGAAGCTTTCTTT
CDR3: CASRAGDTEAFF

V: TRBV2
J: TRBJ1-4
size: -
D: -
DNA: TGTGCCAGCAGTCCGGGGGGCACCTCGGGGGAAAAACTGTTTTTT
CDR3: CASSPGGTSGEKLFF

V: TRBV19
J: TRBJ2-3
size: few
D: -
DNA: TGTGCCAGTAGCTTTCCCGATAGCAGCGGGCAGTATTTT
CDR3: CASSFPDSSGQYF

V: TRBV6-1
J: TRBJ2-1
size: once
D: -
DNA: TGTGCCAGCAGCTCCTCACGACTATACAATGAGCAGTTCTTC
CDR3: CASSSSRLYNEQFF

V: TRBV29-1
J: TRBJ2-7
size: -
D: TRBD2
DNA: TGCAGCGGCAACCCCTTTAGCGGGTGTAAGCAGTACTTC
CDR3: CSGNPFSGCKQYF

V: TRBV5-1
J: TRBJ2-1
size: few
D: TRBD2
DNA: TGCGCCAGCAGCCCCGCTAGCGGGGTTGAGCAGTTCTTC
CDR3: CASSPASGVEQFF

V: TRBV7-9
J: TRBJ2-7
size: -
D: -
DNA: TGTGCCAGCAGCTTCAGCGGAGGCTCCTACGAGCAGTACTTC
CDR3: CASSFSGGSYEQYF

V: TRBV21-1
J: TRBJ2-2
size: -
D: -
DNA: TGTGCCAGCAGCAAAGGGGCTGACAGGGGGCTGTTTTTT
CDR3: CASSKGADRGLFF

V: TRBV5-1
J: TRBJ1-2
size: many
D: -
DNA: TGCGCCAGCAGCTTGGAGTTCAGGGATAGCTACACCTTC
CDR3: CASSLEFRDSYTF